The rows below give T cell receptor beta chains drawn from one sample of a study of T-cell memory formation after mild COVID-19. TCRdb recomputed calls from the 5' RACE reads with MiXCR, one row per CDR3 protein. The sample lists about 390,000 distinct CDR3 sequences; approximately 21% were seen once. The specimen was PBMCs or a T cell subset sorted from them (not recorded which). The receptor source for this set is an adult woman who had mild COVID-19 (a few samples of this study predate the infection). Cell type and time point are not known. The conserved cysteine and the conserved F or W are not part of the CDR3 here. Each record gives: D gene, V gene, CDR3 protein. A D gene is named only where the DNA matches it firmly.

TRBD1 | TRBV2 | ASRTGTGYEQY
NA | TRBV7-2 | ASGLRVTDTQY
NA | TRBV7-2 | ASSSLGPWDNEQF
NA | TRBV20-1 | SAWDPFYEQY
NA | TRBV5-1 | ASSSGEFDEQF
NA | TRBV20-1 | SAEGFSYEQY
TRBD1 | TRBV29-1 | SVEFAGGRRGEQY
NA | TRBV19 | ASSPWLGGTEAF
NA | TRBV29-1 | SVVLPPGPGWRGTDTQY
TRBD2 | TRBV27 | ASSSYLAGGIDTQY
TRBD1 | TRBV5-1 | ASSLGQGATNEQF
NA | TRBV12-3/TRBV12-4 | ASSLARTSSPLH
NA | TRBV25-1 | ASRSGSNQPQH
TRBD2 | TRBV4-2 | ASSHSSSGSSYNEQF
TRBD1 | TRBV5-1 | ASSTGTVINYGYT
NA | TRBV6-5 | ASRRQEGGYGYT
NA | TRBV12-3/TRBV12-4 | ASSTTGSFGYT
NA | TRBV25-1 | ASLPEDSSYEQY
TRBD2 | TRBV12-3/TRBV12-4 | ASSVRTSQGDTQY
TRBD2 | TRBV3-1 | ASSQVAGGPAEQY
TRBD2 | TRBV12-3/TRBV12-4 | ASSSLPSGRENNEQF
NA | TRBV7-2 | ASSLDHNEQF
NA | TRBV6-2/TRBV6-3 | ASSYAGSSGANVLT
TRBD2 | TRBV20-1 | SARAGTTSYNEQF
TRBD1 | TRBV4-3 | ASRPTGEGTYGYT
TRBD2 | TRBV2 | ASSPYLAGGSDTQY
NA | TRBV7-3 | ASSPSGASSYNEQF
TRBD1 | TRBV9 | ASSDGDRGDYEQY
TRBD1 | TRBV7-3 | ASSLSPGQGAQY
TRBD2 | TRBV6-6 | ASSDTSGPQETQY
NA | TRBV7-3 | ASSFRPHGKGPDTQY
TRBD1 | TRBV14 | ASSQTRTGVTSEQY
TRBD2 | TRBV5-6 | ASRPGLASYNEQF
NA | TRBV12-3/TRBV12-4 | ASSLAGLGEKLF
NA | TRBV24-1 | ATSDWRMASGELF
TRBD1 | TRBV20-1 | SAEGQGDEKLF